Listed here are 32 T cell receptor beta chains from one sample, sequenced in a study of blood T cell repertoires in COVID-19. The method was immunoSEQ multiplex PCR; TCRdb's version includes in-frame clones alone and lacks a portion of them. The sample yields around 30,000 clones, roughly nine tenths seen once. Material for sequencing was peripheral blood. The receptors derive from a human donor in a cohort sampled during active COVID-19.

The DNA for the CDR3 is TGCGCCAGCAGCCAATACCTAGCGGAGATTCCGTACGAGCAGTACTTC. This translates into CASSQYLAEIPYEQYF. This chain connects TRBV4-3 to TRBJ2-7, with TRBD2 matching 7 bases. J gave up 4 bases and V 2 bases, and 11 bases lay outside the gene matches. This CDR3 has 16 amino acids. In germline, CDR1 is LGHNA, CDR2 YSLEER.

The chain has TRBV19 and TRBJ2-6; possibly TRBD2 for D (7 bases). CDR1 is LNHDA and CDR2 is SQIVND in the germline V gene (reference sequence). This CDR3 comprises 15 residues. V lost 9 bases, J lost 1 base, and 13 bases lay in between. Here the CDR3 DNA reads TGTGCCAGCTCGCGGGGGCTTTCTGGGGCCAACGTCCTGACTTTC. As protein: CASSRGLSGANVLTF.

The chain joins TRBV5-1 to TRBJ2-3; D not certain. V was trimmed by 2 bases and J by 4 bases, leaving 8 bases between them. CDR1 is SGHRS and CDR2 is YFSETQ in the germline V gene. This CDR3 spans 13 amino acids. The CDR3 spells CASSFSSPDTQYF. For the CDR3, the DNA is TGCGCCAGCAGCTTTAGTTCCCCAGATACGCAGTATTTT.

The J gene is TRBJ1-2, the V gene TRBV5-1, with a weak D call TRBD1 (6 bases). CDR3 size: 17 residues. Germline V gene lookup returns CDR1 SGHRS and CDR2 YFSETQ. V lost 3 bases and J lost 3, with 21 bases in between. CDR3 in amino acids: CASSSYYQGTDHYGYTF. CDR3 DNA sequence: TGCGCCAGCAGCTCATACTACCAGGGGACCGACCACTATGGCTACACCTTC.

The V and J genes are TRBV18 and TRBJ2-2; possible D gene TRBD2, 5 bases. V lost 2 bases and J lost 5, with 12 bases in between. Germline lookup yields CDR1 KGHSH and CDR2 LQKENI. The CDR3 contains 15 residues. This CDR3 is CASSPGEGETGELFF. CDR3 bases: TGTGCCAGCTCACCAGGAGAGGGAGAGACCGGGGAGCTGTTTTTT.

The CDR3 spells CASSTPVTSYSTDTQYF. The CDR3 DNA reads as TGTGCCAGCAGCACCCCGGTCACTTCTTATAGCACAGATACGCAGTATTTT. The rearrangement uses TRBV5-6 and TRBJ2-3; D unclear. This CDR3 contains 17 residues. Germline CDR1 reads SGHDT; CDR2 reads YYEEEE. With 4 bases removed from V and 0 bases from J, the gap between germline ends came to 18 bases.

This clone appeared a few times. This chain links TRBV7-8 with TRBJ1-6; 7 bases align to TRBD1. Germline trimming cut 5 bases from V and 6 bases from J; bases unmatched to any gene: 10. The V gene's germline CDR1 is SGHVS and CDR2 FQNEAQ. The CDR3 has 16 residues. The CDR3 reads CASSAIQGMLNSPLHF. CDR3 bases: TGTGCCAGCAGCGCTATACAGGGGATGCTTAATTCACCCCTCCACTTT.

The rearrangement joins TRBV28 to TRBJ1-5; D gene uncertain. Trimming removed 2 bases at V and 0 bases at J, with 11 bases between. The CDR3 consists of 16 residues. Germline CDR1 MDHEN, CDR2 SYDVKM. The CDR3, as DNA: TGTGCCAGCAGTTTAGGGCCCGTGTATAGCAATCAGCCCCAGCATTTT. Translating gives CASSLGPVYSNQPQHF.

CDR3 sequence (DNA): TGCGCCAGCAGCTTGGAACCCCCCCGGCAATTAGCTCTTTCCTACGAGCAGTACTTC. Translating it yields CASSLEPPRQLALSYEQYF. This chain joins TRBV5-1 and TRBJ2-7, with unresolved D. Germline V gene sequence: CDR1 SGHRS, CDR2 YFSETQ. The CDR3 runs 19 residues. V lost 0 bases and J 1 base, leaving 23 bases between the germline ends.

The gene calls are TRBV6-2 or TRBV6-3 and TRBJ2-5; D perhaps matches TRBD1 (5 bases). The CDR3 is 15 amino acids. Trimming took 4 bases from V and 4 from J, leaving 16 bases between them. Germline V CDR1 and CDR2: MNHEY, SVGEGT. The chain's CDR3 is CASSSQGGSRETQYF. DNA of the CDR3: TGTGCCAGCAGTTCCCAGGGCGGAAGTAGAGAGACCCAGTACTTC.

The J gene is TRBJ2-7, the V gene TRBV7-8, with D uncertain. Germline CDR1 SGHVS, CDR2 FQNEAQ. The CDR3 has 13 amino acids. Trimming took 1 base from V and 3 from J, leaving 7 bases between them. CDR3 region: CASSLGANYEQYF. The CDR3 region has the DNA TGTGCCAGCAGCTTAGGGGCGAACTACGAGCAGTACTTC.

The sample holds one count of this clone. The chain couples TRBV9 to TRBJ2-5; D perhaps matches TRBD1 (6 bases). The CDR3 is 13 amino acids. The ends were cut back, 6 bases at V and 0 bases at J, with 9 bases in the middle. Germline CDR1 reads SGDLS; CDR2 reads YYNGEE. For the CDR3, the DNA is TGTGCCAGCAACAGGGACAACCAAGAGACCCAGTACTTC. The encoded protein is CASNRDNQETQYF.

The V call is TRBV5-1, the J call TRBJ1-1, with TRBD1 as a possible D gene (6 bases). Germline V lookup: CDR1 SGHRS, CDR2 YFSETQ. The CDR3 runs to 14 residues. Trimming cost V 0 bases and J 8 bases, with 14 bases left between them. The CDR3, as DNA: TGCGCCAGCAGCTTGGCCGGGACACAGCGGGAAGCTTTCTTT. Its translation: CASSLAGTQREAFF. Supplemented by reference TRBV5-1 and TRBJ1-1, the full variable domain reads KAGVTQTPRYLIKTRGQQVTLSCSPISGHRSVSWYQQTPGQGLQFLFEYFSETQRNKGNFPGRFSGRQFSNSRSEMNVSTLELGDSALYLCASSLAGTQREAFFGQGTRLTVV.

V usage is TRBV19 and J usage is TRBJ2-5; weak D call: TRBD1 (6 bases). Germline loops: CDR1 LNHDA, CDR2 SQIVND (reference sequence). Trimming shortened V by 5 bases and J by 3 bases, and 7 bases separated the two germline ends. The CDR3 consists of 12 residues. CDR3 DNA: TGTGCCAGTAGTTCAGGGGAAGAGACCCAGTACTTC. Amino acid sequence: CASSSGEETQYF.

J is TRBJ1-1 and V is TRBV29-1; 9 bases align to TRBD1. Unmatched junction bases numbered 8, after V lost 6 bases and J lost 3 bases. Germline CDR1 reads SQVTM; CDR2 reads ANQGSEA. The CDR3 spans 14 residues. CDR3 in amino acids: CSVRPDRGYTEAFF. The CDR3 DNA reads as TGCAGCGTACGTCCCGACAGGGGGTACACTGAAGCTTTCTTT.

Only one count was recorded for this clone. This chain connects TRBV6-1 to TRBJ2-3; 8 bases map to TRBD1. The CDR3 extends over 15 amino acids. CDR1 and CDR2 (germline): MNHNS, SASEGT. V lost 2 bases and J lost 4; bases outside the gene matches: 5. CDR3 amino acids: CASSEQGQAADTQYF. The CDR3 coding sequence is TGTGCCAGCAGTGAACAGGGACAGGCAGCAGATACGCAGTATTTT.

This clone was seen once. J is TRBJ1-4 and V is TRBV5-6, with D perhaps TRBD1 (6 bases). Germline V gives CDR1 SGHDT, CDR2 YYEEEE. The CDR3 extends over 14 amino acids. V lost 6 bases and J 3 bases, leaving 12 bases between the germline ends. The CDR3 loop is CASTQGQANEKLFF. The CDR3 coding sequence is TGTGCCAGCACCCAGGGACAAGCTAATGAAAAACTGTTTTTT.

The chain is built from TRBV6-6 and TRBJ1-1; tentatively, D is TRBD1 (6 bases). Trimming cost V 2 bases and J 1 base, with 8 bases left between them. CDR1 and CDR2 from the germline V gene are MNHNY and SVGAGI (reference sequence). The CDR3 extends over 14 amino acids. CDR3 coding DNA: TGTGCCAGCAGTTACCCGGGACAGAACACTGAAGCTTTCTTT. It encodes CASSYPGQNTEAFF.

This chain joins TRBV4-3 and TRBJ2-3, with TRBD2 matching 8 bases. Germline values: CDR1 LGHNA, CDR2 YSLEER. There are 17 residues in the CDR3. V lost 1 base to trimming and J lost 2 bases; unmatched junction nucleotides: 8. Here the CDR3 reads CASSQGISGAYTDTQYF. As DNA, the CDR3 is TGCGCCAGCAGCCAAGGAATTAGCGGGGCCTACACAGATACGCAGTATTTT.

This rearrangement joins TRBV7-2 to TRBJ1-2; maybe TRBD1 (6 bases). The CDR3 is 13 amino acids. Between the trimmed V and J ends, which lost 3 bases and 7 bases, there was a span of 12 bases. The germline CDR1 and CDR2 sequences are SGHTA and FQGNSA. The CDR3 is CASSLVTGTGYTF. The CDR3 bases are TGTGCCAGCAGCTTGGTAACAGGGACTGGCTACACCTTC.

CDR3: CAGGPQGSTDTQYF. CDR3 coding DNA: TGTGCGGGGGGGCCCCAGGGGTCCACAGATACGCAGTATTTT. J is TRBJ2-3 and V is TRBV10-3; D may be TRBD2 (7 bases). The CDR3 sequence is 14 residues long. Germline V gene lookup returns CDR1 ENHRY and CDR2 SYGVKD.

The chain combines TRBV24-1 with TRBJ2-2; 11 bases line up with TRBD2. Trimming removed 9 bases from V and 3 bases from J; junction bases left unmatched: 17. This CDR3 spans 19 amino acids. CDR1 and CDR2 from the germline V gene are KGHDR and SFDVKD. This chain's CDR3 is CATARQGLLAGVDTGELFF. CDR3 nucleotides: TGTGCCACCGCCCGACAGGGGCTACTAGCGGGGGTGGACACCGGGGAGCTGTTTTTT.

The V call is TRBV19, the J call TRBJ2-3; 7 nucleotides agree with TRBD1. Germline assignment: CDR1 LNHDA and CDR2 SQIVND (reference sequence). This CDR3 has 15 residues. V lost 0 bases, J lost 3 bases, and 3 bases stayed unmatched. The CDR3 sequence is CASSIEGQTTDTQYF. CDR3 bases: TGTGCCAGTAGTATAGAGGGACAGACAACAGATACGCAGTATTTT.

The chain is built from TRBV10-3 and TRBJ1-1; tentative D call: TRBD1 (5 bases). Germline V gene sequence: CDR1 ENHRY, CDR2 SYGVKD. This CDR3 contains 18 residues. Trimming removed 3 bases from V and 3 bases from J, with 23 bases in between. CDR3 protein: CAISDPQGRLLGDTEAFF. CDR3 DNA: TGTGCCATCAGTGACCCTCAGGGCAGGCTTCTTGGGGACACTGAAGCTTTCTTT.

The chain combines TRBV19 with TRBJ2-2; D is possibly TRBD1 (6 bases). CDR3 length equals 15 residues. Trimming took 7 bases from V and 6 from J, leaving 18 bases between them. CDR1 and CDR2 (germline): LNHDA, SQIVND (reference sequence). CDR3 region: CASKTGSELAGELFF. CDR3 in DNA: TGTGCCAGTAAAACAGGGAGCGAACTGGCCGGGGAGCTGTTTTTT. The variable domain in full, completed from reference TRBV19 and TRBJ2-2, reads DGGITQSPKYLFRKEGQNVTLSCEQNLNHDAMYWYRQDPGQGLRLIYYSQIVNDFQKGDIAEGYSVSREKKESFPLTVTSAQKNPTAFYLCASKTGSELAGELFFGEGSRLTVL.

The rearrangement links TRBV28 to TRBJ2-7; tentatively, D is TRBD1 (6 bases). The CDR3 loop spans 17 amino acids. V was pared by 3 bases and J by 0 bases, with 18 bases between. Looked up from germline, CDR1 is MDHEN and CDR2 is SYDVKM. The CDR3 sequence: CASSFPSGDRVSYEQYF. CDR3 DNA sequence: TGTGCCAGCAGTTTTCCTTCAGGGGACCGGGTCTCCTACGAGCAGTACTTC.

The rearrangement joins TRBV24-1 to TRBJ2-3; D possibly corresponds to TRBD2 (7 bases). Germline V gene sequence: CDR1 KGHDR, CDR2 SFDVKD. The CDR3 contains 15 residues. Trimming cost V 3 bases and J 3 bases, with 12 bases left between them. CDR3: CATSDREDRTDTQYF. CDR3 DNA: TGTGCCACCAGTGATCGGGAGGACAGAACAGATACGCAGTATTTT.

Notes on this clone: A read error may account for a junction end that differs from germline. This sequence joins TRBV7-7 and TRBJ2-1; 9 nucleotides match TRBD2. This CDR3 contains 16 residues. CDR1 and CDR2 from the germline V gene are SSHAT and FNYEAQ (reference sequence). Written as DNA, the CDR3 is TGTGCTAGCAGCTTAGATCTGGCGGGGGGGCGAAATGAGCAGTTCTTC. Residues: CASSLDLAGGRNEQFF.

The sample holds one count of this clone. This chain links TRBV18 with TRBJ1-1, with 9 positions matching TRBD1. The V and J ends lost 3 bases and 1 base, in that order; junction bases with no gene match: 0. Germline values: CDR1 KGHSH, CDR2 LQKENI. The CDR3 runs 14 residues. CDR3 in DNA: TGTGCCAGCTCACCGACAGGGGGGAACACTGAAGCTTTCTTT. Protein product: CASSPTGGNTEAFF.

This clone was detected only once. The V gene is TRBV10-2, the J gene TRBJ2-7, with a possible D match to TRBD1 (6 bases). Germline CDR1 reads WSHSY; CDR2 reads SAAADI. The CDR3 totals 15 residues. V lost 2 bases and J 2 bases, leaving 13 bases between the germline ends. In nucleotides, the CDR3 is TGCGCCAGCAGTGAGGCCACAGGGTTACCCTACGAGCAGTACTTC. Its protein product is CASSEATGLPYEQYF.

V is TRBV6-2 or TRBV6-3 and J is TRBJ2-5; 8 nucleotides align to TRBD2. This CDR3 region has 18 residues. CDR1 MNHEY and CDR2 SVGEGT come from the germline V gene. J was trimmed by 2 bases and V by 4 bases; bases with no gene match: 15. The CDR3 region has the DNA TGTGCCAGCAGTTGGGCCCGGAGGACAGCGGGGGTTCAAGAGACCCAGTACTTC. Translation gives CASSWARRTAGVQETQYF.

This clone qualifies as large. The chain couples TRBV5-6 to TRBJ2-7; D not certain. CDR1 and CDR2 from the germline V gene are SGHDT and YYEEEE. The CDR3 has 13 amino acids. Trimming took off 3 bases at V and 4 bases at J, with 11 bases between the two ends. The CDR3 loop reads CASSSPEVYEQYF. CDR3 in DNA: TGTGCCAGCAGCTCCCCCGAGGTATACGAGCAGTACTTC.